This T cell receptor (beta chain) was observed in a study of OX40 agonist ivuxolimab in advanced cancers. Across the study: A history of anti-PD-1, anti-PD-L1 or anti-CTLA-4 therapy was acceptable, and approximately 40% had some.

To note about this clone: Its target is unknown.

The germline V gene encodes CDR1 SGHVS and CDR2 FQNEAQ. The CDR3 totals 15 residues. Study-wide results and caveats: The mean number of expanded clones was higher in CD8+ T cells than in CD4+. Clonal expansion by week 6 occurred in CD4+ and CD8+ blood T cells (at 0.1 to 3.0 mg/kg).

The protocol was immunoSEQ multiplex PCR, while the TCRdb copy is restricted to in-frame clones and leaves out a portion. Of tens of thousands of clones in the sample, approximately 80% were seen once. Specimen: CD4+ or CD8+ T cells sorted from blood, collected in a trial of the OX40 agonist ivuxolimab. The rearrangement joins TRBV7-8 to TRBJ2-5, with 11 nucleotides matching TRBD1. Matching the DNA end better, TRBJ2-7 makes the J call doubtful. This receptor was identified in an adult with an advanced solid tumor such as melanoma, head and neck, liver or kidney cancer. CDR3: CASSRTGGRRNEQYF. The CDR3 coding sequence is TGTGCCAGCAGCCGGACAGGGGGCCGAAGGAACGAGCAGTACTTC.